This T cell receptor beta chain was obtained from a study of blood T cell repertoires in COVID-19. The junction had 6 bases not matched to a gene; V was cut back by 3 bases and J by 4 bases. CDR1 MGHRA and CDR2 YSYEKL come from the germline V gene. The CDR3 is made up of 15 amino acids. Sequencing used immunoSEQ multiplex PCR; TCRdb keeps in-frame clones, though not all of them. The sample has over 200,000 clones, around nine tenths seen once. The source is a middle-aged man who had recovered from COVID-19. Material for sequencing was peripheral blood. This rearrangement joins TRBV4-1 to TRBJ2-5; 9 nucleotides match TRBD2. CDR3 sequence reads: CASSHGGGDGETQYF. The DNA of the CDR3 is TGCGCCAGCAGCCACGGCGGGGGGGACGGAGAGACCCAGTACTTC.